These T cell receptor beta chains were read from a single sample in a study of shared clonotypes between healthy human individuals. Clones were sequenced by immunoSEQ multiplex PCR, and TCRdb holds only the in-frame ones, with some missing. The sample records 150,000 to 200,000 clones, approximately 61% being singletons. Sequences were obtained from memory CD4+ T cells sorted from blood. The receptors shown here come from a man under 40 in good health. Each CDR3 is given with its conserved first and last residue. A D gene is named only where the DNA matches it firmly. Where a row states a size, it is once, few, many or the class of an expanded clone; other rows omit it.

CDR3aa | CDR3nt | v_gene | abundance | j_gene | d_gene
CASSLVVGEKLFF | TGCGCCAGCAGCTTGGTGGTGGGTGAAAAACTGTTTTTT | TRBV5-1 | few | TRBJ1-4 | .
CASSQNTGVSYGYTF | TGTGCCAGCAGCCAGAATACAGGGGTTTCCTATGGCTACACCTTC | TRBV14 | . | TRBJ1-2 | TRBD1
CASSPKRTGGRIYGYTF | TGTGCCAGCAGCCCCAAACGGACAGGGGGCCGGATATATGGCTACACCTTC | TRBV5-6 | . | TRBJ1-2 | TRBD1
CASSLQGPAGGILFF | TGTGCCAGCAGCTTACAGGGGCCAGCGGGAGGAATCTTGTTCTTC | TRBV11-3 | . | TRBJ2-1 | TRBD2
CASSLLHGLAGNTGELFF | TGTGCCAGCAGCTTATTGCATGGACTAGCGGGAAACACCGGGGAGCTGTTTTTT | TRBV11-2 | few | TRBJ2-2 | TRBD2
CAISEPGRNTEAFF | TGTGCCATCAGTGAACCGGGGAGGAACACTGAAGCTTTCTTT | TRBV10-3 | few | TRBJ1-1 | .
CAIRGLNEKLFF | TGTGCCATCAGGGGACTTAATGAAAAACTGTTTTTT | TRBV10-3 | . | TRBJ1-4 | .
CASSLIGRPEAFF | TGTGCCAGCAGCTTAATCGGGCGGCCTGAAGCTTTCTTT | TRBV11-2 | . | TRBJ1-1 | .
CASSLGNPLDEQFF | TGTGCCAGCAGCTTAGGTAATCCCTTGGATGAGCAGTTCTTC | TRBV7-8 | once | TRBJ2-1 | .
CASSVTSGPYNEQFF | TGTGCCAGCAGCGTCACTAGCGGACCATACAATGAGCAGTTCTTC | TRBV9 | few | TRBJ2-1 | TRBD2
CASSTAGTGLGGYTF | TGTGCCAGTAGTACAGCGGGGACAGGGCTTGGTGGCTACACCTTC | TRBV19 | many | TRBJ1-2 | TRBD1
CASSFSQETQYF | TGTGCCAGCAGCTTCTCGCAAGAGACCCAGTACTTC | TRBV7-2 | . | TRBJ2-5 | .
CASSSQPRGNNEQFF | TGTGCCAGCAGCTCCCAGCCACGGGGCAACAATGAGCAGTTCTTC | TRBV7-3 | . | TRBJ2-1 | .
CASSAGTAYNEQFF | TGTGCCAGCAGCGCGGGGACAGCCTACAATGAGCAGTTCTTC | TRBV9 | few | TRBJ2-1 | TRBD1
CASSPAGEKTQYF | TGTGCCAGCTCACCCGCAGGTGAGAAGACCCAGTACTTC | TRBV18 | . | TRBJ2-5 | .
CASRVGGHQETQYF | TGTGCCAGCAGGGTCGGGGGCCACCAAGAGACCCAGTACTTC | TRBV5-8 | few | TRBJ2-5 | .
CSVTGDTEAFF | TGCAGCGTTACAGGGGACACTGAAGCTTTCTTT | TRBV20-1 | . | TRBJ1-1 | TRBD1
CASSLRVQSVLNFGELFF | TGTGCCAGCAGCTTACGGGTCCAATCCGTTTTGAATTTCGGGGAGCTGTTTTTT | TRBV11-1 | . | TRBJ2-2 | .
CASSLDGGEAYEQYF | TGTGCCAGCAGCTTAGATGGAGGGGAGGCCTACGAGCAGTACTTC | TRBV11-3 | . | TRBJ2-7 | .
CASSYSGTSTDTQYF | TGTGCCAGCAGTTACTCAGGGACTAGCACAGATACGCAGTATTTT | TRBV6-6 | . | TRBJ2-3 | .
CASSLDWRNSYEQYF | TGTGCCAGCAGCTTAGACTGGCGGAACTCCTACGAGCAGTACTTC | TRBV11-2 | . | TRBJ2-7 | .
CASSRKKGVTDTQYF | TGTGCCAGCAGCCGGAAGAAGGGAGTCACAGATACGCAGTATTTT | TRBV7-9 | . | TRBJ2-3 | .
CASMRGHNEQFF | TGTGCCAGCATGAGGGGCCACAATGAGCAGTTCTTC | TRBV28 | . | TRBJ2-1 | .
CASSLGLGSTDTQYF | TGTGCCAGCAGCTTAGGGTTGGGAAGCACAGATACGCAGTATTTT | TRBV7-6 | . | TRBJ2-3 | .
CASSTGAVNTDTQYF | TGCGCCAGCAGCACCGGGGCGGTGAACACAGATACGCAGTATTTT | TRBV5-1 | few | TRBJ2-3 | .
CASSLRGRVTGELFF | TGTGCCAGCAGCTTGAGGGGGCGAGTCACCGGGGAGCTGTTTTTT | TRBV5-6 | . | TRBJ2-2 | TRBD1
CSAYNEQFF | TGCAGTGCCTACAATGAGCAGTTCTTC | TRBV20-1 | . | TRBJ2-1 | .
CASSERAGVRDTQYF | TGTGCCAGCAGTGAAAGAGCGGGAGTACGAGATACGCAGTATTTT | TRBV6-1 | . | TRBJ2-3 | TRBD2
CASSETSRGETQYF | TGTGCCAGCAGTGAGACTAGCAGGGGGGAGACCCAGTACTTC | TRBV9 | . | TRBJ2-5 | .
CASSGGTGTGNWEQYF | TGTGCCAGCAGCGGAGGGACAGGGACAGGTAATTGGGAGCAGTACTTC | TRBV7-8 | many | TRBJ2-7 | TRBD1
CASSKTGIYEQYF | TGTGCCAGCAGCAAAACAGGAATCTACGAGCAGTACTTC | TRBV5-6 | . | TRBJ2-7 | .
CASSTLLGGNSTPPDTQYF | TGTGCCAGCAGCACCCTTCTTGGCGGGAACTCGACTCCCCCAGATACGCAGTATTTT | TRBV14 | . | TRBJ2-3 | .
CASTALLRAGENNEQFF | TGTGCCAGCACCGCGCTTCTTAGAGCGGGAGAGAACAATGAGCAGTTCTTC | TRBV7-8 | . | TRBJ2-1 | TRBD2
CASSPAGDTSYNEQFF | TGTGCCAGCAGCCCGGCCGGGGACACATCCTACAATGAGCAGTTCTTC | TRBV7-2 | . | TRBJ2-1 | .
CATGSRRSGEQYF | TGTGCCACCGGAAGCCGCAGGAGCGGCGAGCAGTACTTC | TRBV6-5 | . | TRBJ2-7 | .
CASRPSGKTYNEQFF | TGTGCCAGCAGGCCGAGCGGGAAGACCTACAATGAGCAGTTCTTC | TRBV28 | . | TRBJ2-1 | TRBD2
CASSPGQGVNEQYF | TGCGCCAGCAGCCCGGGACAGGGGGTTAACGAGCAGTACTTC | TRBV5-1 | . | TRBJ2-7 | TRBD1